A single sample gave rise to the 15 T cell receptor beta chains below, sequenced in a study of cytotoxic CD8 clonotypes in ibrutinib-treated CLL. Measured with immunoSEQ multiplex PCR; TCRdb has only the in-frame clones, and not every one. The table lists about 160,000 clones, approximately 80% of them singletons. The sequencing used PBMCs, collected after 24 months of ibrutinib treatment. These receptors all stem from a human donor with chronic lymphocytic leukemia.

This clone was seen once. CDR3 loop: CASSLAGNGYTF. Here the CDR3 DNA reads TGTGCCAGCAGCTTAGCAGGGAATGGCTACACCTTC. This chain joins TRBV7-9 and TRBJ1-2; D is unclear. The V gene's germline CDR1 is SEHNR and CDR2 FQNEAQ (reference sequence). Between the trimmed V and J ends, which lost 0 bases and 6 bases, there was a span of 5 bases. The CDR3 length is 12 residues.

The count of this clone is one. The rearrangement links TRBV6-5 to TRBJ2-1; a weak D match, TRBD2 (6 bases). The CDR3 runs 15 residues. CDR1 is MNHEY, CDR2 SVGAGI, per germline. Between the trimmed V and J ends, which lost 0 bases and 10 bases, there was a span of 16 bases. This CDR3 is CASSYSGTLTKEQFF. The CDR3 nucleotides are TGTGCCAGCAGTTACTCGGGGACTCTTACAAAGGAGCAGTTCTTC.

The chain is built from TRBV6-6 and TRBJ2-2; 7 nucleotides match TRBD1. The germline gives CDR1 MNHNY, CDR2 SVGAGI (reference sequence). Losses at the gene ends were 6 bases for V and 5 bases for J; bases not matched to a gene: 6. CDR3 size: 14 residues. The CDR3 DNA sequence: TGTGCCAGCAGGACAGGGAAGGGAACCGGGGAGCTGTTTTTT. It codes for CASRTGKGTGELFF.

J is TRBJ2-5 and V is TRBV7-2, with 7 bases fitting TRBD2. Germline CDR1 and CDR2: SGHTA and FQGNSA. The CDR3 is made up of 14 amino acids. V dropped 2 bases and J dropped 6; count of bases not matched to a gene: 6. The CDR3 DNA sequence: TGTGCCAGCAGCTTAATTGGGACTACAAAGACCCAGTACTTC. Encoded protein: CASSLIGTTKTQYF.

This rearrangement joins TRBV5-6 to TRBJ1-4; no reliable D call. The germline gives CDR1 SGHDT, CDR2 YYEEEE. V dropped 4 bases and J dropped 6 bases, with 19 bases sitting between them. The CDR3 has 16 amino acids. Written as DNA, the CDR3 is TGTGCCAGCAGCAGCAGAGCGGATGGAAACCATGAAAAACTGTTTTTT. Protein sequence: CASSSRADGNHEKLFF.

This chain links TRBV9 with TRBJ2-7; 7 positions agree with TRBD2. CDR3 length equals 15 residues. Germline V gene lookup returns CDR1 SGDLS and CDR2 YYNGEE. J gave up 0 bases and V 5 bases, and 8 bases lay outside the gene matches. DNA for the CDR3: TGTGCCAGCAGTGGGGGAGGCGGGAGCTCCTACGAGCAGTACTTC. Translation: CASSGGGGSSYEQYF.

The chain uses TRBV14 and TRBJ1-1; TRBD1 is a possible D gene (5 bases). V dropped 6 bases and J dropped 4 bases, with 12 bases sitting between them. The germline V gene encodes CDR1 SGHDN and CDR2 FVKESK. The CDR3 loop spans 13 amino acids. The CDR3 sequence is CASSIHGGTEAFF. CDR3 nucleotide sequence: TGTGCCAGCAGTATTCACGGGGGCACTGAAGCTTTCTTT.

The V call is TRBV27, the J call TRBJ2-2; D tentatively reads TRBD1 or TRBD2 (6 bases each). This CDR3 contains 15 residues. The V end was cut by 7 bases, the J end by 4 bases, with 16 bases between. Per the germline V gene, CDR1 is MNHEY and CDR2 is SMNVEV (reference sequence). The CDR3 nucleotides read TGTGCCAGCAAGGGTTTGGGGGGCGGCACCGGGGAGCTGTTTTTT. This gives the protein CASKGLGGGTGELFF.

This clone appeared a few times. The rearrangement links TRBV19 to TRBJ2-2; D possibly corresponds to TRBD1 (5 bases). Germline lookup yields CDR1 LNHDA and CDR2 SQIVND (reference sequence). Trimming pared 6 bases from V and 2 bases from J, leaving 10 bases between. The CDR3 runs 14 residues. The chain's CDR3 is CASRGQGNTGELFF. The CDR3 bases are TGTGCCAGTAGAGGGCAGGGTAACACCGGGGAGCTGTTTTTT. Supplemented by reference TRBV19 and TRBJ2-2, the full variable domain reads DGGITQSPKYLFRKEGQNVTLSCEQNLNHDAMYWYRQDPGQGLRLIYYSQIVNDFQKGDIAEGYSVSREKKESFPLTVTSAQKNPTAFYLCASRGQGNTGELFFGEGSRLTVL.

The rearrangement links TRBV7-9 to TRBJ1-1; D ambiguous. This CDR3 comprises 16 residues. Trimming cost V 1 base and J 0 bases, with 12 bases left between them. From germline, CDR1 is SEHNR and CDR2 FQNEAQ (reference sequence). CDR3 nucleotides: TGTGCCAGCAGCTTAGACCCGGGCCCCATGAACACTGAAGCTTTCTTT. Protein product: CASSLDPGPMNTEAFF.

The rearrangement uses TRBV9 and TRBJ2-4; D is unresolved. Trimming left V 3 bases short and J 1 base short, with 8 bases between. The CDR3 is 14 residues long. The germline CDR1 and CDR2 sequences are SGDLS and YYNGEE. The CDR3 protein is CASSASPAKNIQYF. In nucleotides, the CDR3 is TGTGCCAGCAGCGCCTCACCCGCCAAAAACATTCAGTACTTC.

The chain couples TRBV9 to TRBJ1-3, with TRBD1 as a possible D gene (5 bases). Per germline, CDR1 SGDLS and CDR2 YYNGEE. Trimming removed 3 bases at V and 8 bases at J, with 24 bases between. The CDR3 has 17 amino acids. The CDR3 spells CASSGRARTSTWDTIYF. The CDR3, as DNA: TGTGCCAGCAGCGGCAGGGCGAGGACCTCTACCTGGGACACCATATATTTT.

The DNA of the CDR3 is TGTGCCAGCAGTGCTAGGGGGCTCTACGAGCAGTACTTC. Translated: CASSARGLYEQYF. The gene calls are TRBV6-1 and TRBJ2-7, with 7 bases that match TRBD1. Germline-derived CDR1 and CDR2 are MNHNS and SASEGT. The CDR3 totals 13 residues. The ends lost 4 bases at V and 3 bases at J; junction bases unmatched: 3.

This chain links TRBV27 with TRBJ2-2, with D perhaps matching TRBD1 or TRBD2 (6 bases each). CDR1 and CDR2 from the germline V gene are MNHEY and SMNVEV (reference sequence). The V end lost 3 bases, the J end lost 6 bases, and 8 bases lay between the germline ends. The CDR3 totals 13 residues. The CDR3 DNA follows: TGTGCCAGCAGTTTGGGGGGCTCCGGGGAGCTGTTTTTT. It encodes CASSLGGSGELFF.

This sequence joins TRBV9 and TRBJ2-5; D uncertain. The CDR3 has 13 residues. The germline V and J ends were trimmed by 3 bases and 4 bases, with 10 bases remaining between them. Germline CDR1 is SGDLS and CDR2 is YYNGEE. CDR3 sequence: CASSGSRRETQYF. In nucleotides, the CDR3 is TGTGCCAGCAGCGGCTCCAGACGAGAGACCCAGTACTTC. Together with reference TRBV9 and TRBJ2-5, the CDR3 gives the full variable domain: DSGVTQTPKHLITATGQRVTLRCSPRSGDLSVYWYQQSLDQGLQFLIQYYNGEERAKGNILERFSAQQFPDLHSELNLSSLELGDSALYFCASSGSRRETQYFGPGTRLLVL.